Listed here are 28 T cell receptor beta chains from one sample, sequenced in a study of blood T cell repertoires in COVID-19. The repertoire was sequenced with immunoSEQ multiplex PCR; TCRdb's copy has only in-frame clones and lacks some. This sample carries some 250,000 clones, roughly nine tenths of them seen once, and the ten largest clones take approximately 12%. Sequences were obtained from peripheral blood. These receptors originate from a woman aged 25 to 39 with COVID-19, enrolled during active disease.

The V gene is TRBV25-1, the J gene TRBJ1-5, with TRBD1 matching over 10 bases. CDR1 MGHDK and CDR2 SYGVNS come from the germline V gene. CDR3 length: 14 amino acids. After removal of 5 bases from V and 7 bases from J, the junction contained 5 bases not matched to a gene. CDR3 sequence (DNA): TGTGCCAGCAGTCCGACAGGGGGCTGGCAGCCCCAGCATTTT. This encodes CASSPTGGWQPQHF.

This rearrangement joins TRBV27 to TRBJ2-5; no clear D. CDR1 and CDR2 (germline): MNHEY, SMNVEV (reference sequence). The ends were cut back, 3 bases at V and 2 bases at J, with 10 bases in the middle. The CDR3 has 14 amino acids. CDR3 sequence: CASSLVQSQETQYF. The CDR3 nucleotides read TGTGCCAGCAGTTTGGTACAGAGTCAAGAGACCCAGTACTTC.

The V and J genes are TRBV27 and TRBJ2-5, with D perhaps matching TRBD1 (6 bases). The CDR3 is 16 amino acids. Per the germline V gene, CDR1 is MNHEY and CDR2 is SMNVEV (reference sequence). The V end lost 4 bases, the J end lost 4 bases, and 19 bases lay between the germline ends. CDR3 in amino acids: CASSSLWVGALETQYF. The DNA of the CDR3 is TGTGCCAGCAGTTCTCTATGGGTGGGGGCCTTAGAGACCCAGTACTTC.

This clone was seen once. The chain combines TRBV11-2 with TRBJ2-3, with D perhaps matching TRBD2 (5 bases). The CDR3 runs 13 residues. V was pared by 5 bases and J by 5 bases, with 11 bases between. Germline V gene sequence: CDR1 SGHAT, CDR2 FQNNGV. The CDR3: CASSPSGEDTQYF. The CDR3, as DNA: TGTGCCAGCAGCCCCTCCGGGGAAGATACGCAGTATTTT.

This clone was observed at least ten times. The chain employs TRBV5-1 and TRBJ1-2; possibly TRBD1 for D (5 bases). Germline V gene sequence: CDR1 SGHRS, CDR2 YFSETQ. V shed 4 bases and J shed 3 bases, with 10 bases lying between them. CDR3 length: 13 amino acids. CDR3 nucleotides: TGCGCCAGCAGCCCTGACAGTTACTATGGCTACACCTTC. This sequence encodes CASSPDSYYGYTF. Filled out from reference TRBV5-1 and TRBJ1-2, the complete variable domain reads KAGVTQTPRYLIKTRGQQVTLSCSPISGHRSVSWYQQTPGQGLQFLFEYFSETQRNKGNFPGRFSGRQFSNSRSEMNVSTLELGDSALYLCASSPDSYYGYTFGSGTRLTVV.

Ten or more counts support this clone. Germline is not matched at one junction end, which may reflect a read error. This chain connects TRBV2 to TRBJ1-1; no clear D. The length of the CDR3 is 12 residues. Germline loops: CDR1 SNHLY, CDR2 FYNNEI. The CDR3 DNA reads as TGTGCCAGCAGTGACTCCTACGAGAGGCTTTCTTTT. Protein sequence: CASSDSYERLSF.

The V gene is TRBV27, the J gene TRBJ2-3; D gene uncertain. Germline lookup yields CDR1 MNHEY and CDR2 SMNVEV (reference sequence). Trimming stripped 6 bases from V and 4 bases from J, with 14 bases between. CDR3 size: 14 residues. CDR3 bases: TGTGCCAGCAGACTCTTGAGGCCGTCAGATACGCAGTATTTT. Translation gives CASRLLRPSDTQYF.

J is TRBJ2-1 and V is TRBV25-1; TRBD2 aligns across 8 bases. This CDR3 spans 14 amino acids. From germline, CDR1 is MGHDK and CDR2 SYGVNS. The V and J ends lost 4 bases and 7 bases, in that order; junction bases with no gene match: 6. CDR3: CASSVPGGPNEQFF. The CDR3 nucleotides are TGTGCCAGCAGTGTTCCGGGGGGGCCGAATGAGCAGTTCTTC. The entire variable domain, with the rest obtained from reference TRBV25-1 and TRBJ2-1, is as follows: EADIYQTPRYLVIGTGKKITLECSQTMGHDKMYWYQQDPGMELHLIHYSYGVNSTEKGDLSSESTVSRIRTEHFPLTLESARPSHTSQYLCASSVPGGPNEQFFGPGTRLTVL.

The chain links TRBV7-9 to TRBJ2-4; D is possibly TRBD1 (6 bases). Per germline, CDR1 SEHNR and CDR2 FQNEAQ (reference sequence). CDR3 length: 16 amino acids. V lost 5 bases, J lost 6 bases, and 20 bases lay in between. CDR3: CASSTDRRGQRNIQYF. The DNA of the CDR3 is TGTGCCAGCAGCACCGACAGGCGAGGACAGAGAAACATTCAGTACTTC.

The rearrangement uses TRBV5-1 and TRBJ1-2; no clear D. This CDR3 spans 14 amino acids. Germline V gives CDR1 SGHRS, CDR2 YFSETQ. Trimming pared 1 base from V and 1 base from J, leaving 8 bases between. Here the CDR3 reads CASSLNSLNYGYTF. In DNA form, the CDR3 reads TGCGCCAGCAGCTTGAACAGCCTTAACTATGGCTACACCTTC.

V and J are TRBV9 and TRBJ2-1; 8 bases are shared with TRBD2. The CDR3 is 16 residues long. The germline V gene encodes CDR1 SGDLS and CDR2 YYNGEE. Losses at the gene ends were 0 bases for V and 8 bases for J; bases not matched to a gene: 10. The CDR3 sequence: CASSVAASGGGDEQFF. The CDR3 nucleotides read TGTGCCAGCAGCGTAGCGGCCAGCGGGGGTGGGGATGAGCAGTTCTTC.

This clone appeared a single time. The CDR3 coding sequence is TGCGCCAGCAGCCTTGAACCAGGGGGCTCCTACGAGCAGTACTTC. It codes for CASSLEPGGSYEQYF. This chain links TRBV4-1 with TRBJ2-7; 7 bases fit TRBD1. The CDR3 loop spans 15 amino acids. J lost 0 bases, V lost 4 bases, and 6 bases had no gene match. In germline, CDR1 is MGHRA, CDR2 YSYEKL.

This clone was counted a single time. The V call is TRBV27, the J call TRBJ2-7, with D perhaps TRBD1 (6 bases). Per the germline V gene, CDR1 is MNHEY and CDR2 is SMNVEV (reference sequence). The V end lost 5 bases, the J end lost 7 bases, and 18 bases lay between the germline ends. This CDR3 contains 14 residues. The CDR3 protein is CASSPRQVWGEQYF. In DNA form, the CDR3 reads TGTGCCAGCAGTCCGAGACAGGTTTGGGGGGAGCAGTACTTC.

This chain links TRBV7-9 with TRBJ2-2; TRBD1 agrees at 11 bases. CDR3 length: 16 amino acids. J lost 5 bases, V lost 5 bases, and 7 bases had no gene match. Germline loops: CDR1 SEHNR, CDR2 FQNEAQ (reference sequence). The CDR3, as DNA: TGTGCCAGCAGCAAGGCCGGGACAGGGGGTACCGGGGAGCTGTTTTTT. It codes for CASSKAGTGGTGELFF.

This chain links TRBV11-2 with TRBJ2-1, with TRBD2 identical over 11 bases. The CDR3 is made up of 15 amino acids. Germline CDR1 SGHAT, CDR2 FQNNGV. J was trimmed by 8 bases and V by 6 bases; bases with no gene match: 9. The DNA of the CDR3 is TGTGCCAGCAGATCCGGGACTAGCGGTTACGATGAGCAGTTCTTC. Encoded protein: CASRSGTSGYDEQFF.

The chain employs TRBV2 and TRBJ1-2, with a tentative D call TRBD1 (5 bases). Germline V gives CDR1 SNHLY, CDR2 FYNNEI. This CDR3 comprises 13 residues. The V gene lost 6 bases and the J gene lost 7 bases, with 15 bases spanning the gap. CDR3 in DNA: TGTGCCAGCAGCCGATCGGGGGTAGGTGGCTACACCTTC. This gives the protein CASSRSGVGGYTF.

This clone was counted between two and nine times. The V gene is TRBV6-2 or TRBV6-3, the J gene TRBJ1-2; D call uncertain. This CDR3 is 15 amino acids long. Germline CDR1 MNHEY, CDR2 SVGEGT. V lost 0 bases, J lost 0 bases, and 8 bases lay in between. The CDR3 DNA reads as TGTGCCAGCAGTTACTCGCGGGGAGCTAACTATGGCTACACCTTC. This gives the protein CASSYSRGANYGYTF.

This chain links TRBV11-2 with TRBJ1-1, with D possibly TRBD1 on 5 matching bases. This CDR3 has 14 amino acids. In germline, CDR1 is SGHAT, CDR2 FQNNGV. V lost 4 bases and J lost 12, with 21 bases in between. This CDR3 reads CASSYNSGGEISFF. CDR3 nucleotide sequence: TGTGCCAGCAGCTATAACAGCGGGGGGGAGATATCTTTCTTT.

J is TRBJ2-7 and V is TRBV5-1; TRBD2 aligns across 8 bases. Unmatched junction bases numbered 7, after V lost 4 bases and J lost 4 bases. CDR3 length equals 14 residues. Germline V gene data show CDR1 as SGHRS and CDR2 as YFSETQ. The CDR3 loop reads CASSAPGRGYEQYF. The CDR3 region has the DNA TGCGCCAGCAGCGCTCCCGGGAGGGGATACGAGCAGTACTTC. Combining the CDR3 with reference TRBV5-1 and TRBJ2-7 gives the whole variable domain KAGVTQTPRYLIKTRGQQVTLSCSPISGHRSVSWYQQTPGQGLQFLFEYFSETQRNKGNFPGRFSGRQFSNSRSEMNVSTLELGDSALYLCASSAPGRGYEQYFGPGTRLTVT.

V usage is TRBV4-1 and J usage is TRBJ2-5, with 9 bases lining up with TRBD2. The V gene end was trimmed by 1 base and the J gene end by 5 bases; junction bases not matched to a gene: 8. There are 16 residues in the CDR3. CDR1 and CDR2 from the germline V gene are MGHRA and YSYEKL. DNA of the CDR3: TGCGCCAGCAGCCAAGGCTTGACTAGCGGAGGGGAGACCCAGTACTTC. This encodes CASSQGLTSGGETQYF.

CDR3 in DNA: TGCGCCAGCAGCCACCCCGGCAGGGATATTTACAATGAGCAGTTCTTC. Translated: CASSHPGRDIYNEQFF. The chain couples TRBV4-1 to TRBJ2-1, with TRBD1 as a possible D gene (5 bases). Trimming took off 3 bases at V and 4 bases at J, with 16 bases between the two ends. CDR1 is MGHRA and CDR2 is YSYEKL in the germline V gene. The CDR3 loop spans 16 amino acids.

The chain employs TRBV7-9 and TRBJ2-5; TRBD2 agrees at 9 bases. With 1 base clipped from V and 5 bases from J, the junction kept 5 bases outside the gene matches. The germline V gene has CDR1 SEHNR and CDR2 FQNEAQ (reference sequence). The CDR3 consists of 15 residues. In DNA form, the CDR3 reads TGTGCCAGCAGCTTAGGTAGCGGGGGTGTGGAGACCCAGTACTTC. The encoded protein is CASSLGSGGVETQYF.

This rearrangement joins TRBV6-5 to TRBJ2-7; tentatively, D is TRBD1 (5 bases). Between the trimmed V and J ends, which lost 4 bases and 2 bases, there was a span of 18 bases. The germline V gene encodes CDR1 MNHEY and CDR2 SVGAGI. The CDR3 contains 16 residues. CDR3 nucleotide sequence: TGTGCCAGCAGTTTATTCCAGGGAAGGAGTGCCTACGAGCAGTACTTC. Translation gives CASSLFQGRSAYEQYF.

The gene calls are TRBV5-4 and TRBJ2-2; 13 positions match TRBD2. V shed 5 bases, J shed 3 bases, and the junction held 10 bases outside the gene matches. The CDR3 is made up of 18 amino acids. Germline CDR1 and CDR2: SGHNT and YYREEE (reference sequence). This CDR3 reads CASRGPTSGGPHTGELFF. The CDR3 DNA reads TGTGCCAGCAGGGGACCGACTAGCGGGGGGCCCCACACCGGGGAGCTGTTTTTT.

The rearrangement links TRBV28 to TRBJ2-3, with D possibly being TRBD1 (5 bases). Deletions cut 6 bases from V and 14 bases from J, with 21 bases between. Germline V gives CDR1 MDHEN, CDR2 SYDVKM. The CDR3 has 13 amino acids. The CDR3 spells CASSNIDSFETYF. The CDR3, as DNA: TGTGCCAGCAGCAATATTGACAGTTTTGAGACGTATTTT.

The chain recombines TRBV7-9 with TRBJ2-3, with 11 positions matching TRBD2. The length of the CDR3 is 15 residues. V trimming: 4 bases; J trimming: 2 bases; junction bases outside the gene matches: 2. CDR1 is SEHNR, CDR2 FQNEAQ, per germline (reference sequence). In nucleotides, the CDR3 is TGTGCCAGCAGCTCTAGCGGGGGGATCACAGATACGCAGTATTTT. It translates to CASSSSGGITDTQYF.

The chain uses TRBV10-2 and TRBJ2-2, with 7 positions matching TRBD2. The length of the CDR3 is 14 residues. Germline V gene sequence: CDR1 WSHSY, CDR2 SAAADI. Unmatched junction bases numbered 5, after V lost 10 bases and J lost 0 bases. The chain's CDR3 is CAIRGGANTGELFF. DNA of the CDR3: TGCGCCATCCGCGGGGGTGCGAACACCGGGGAGCTGTTTTTT.

The CDR3 DNA sequence: TGCGCCAGCAGTGATCCCAGACTAGCCTACGAGCAGTACTTC. Protein: CASSDPRLAYEQYF. The chain has TRBV10-2 and TRBJ2-7; TRBD2 might be the D (6 bases). This CDR3 is 14 amino acids long. V lost 3 bases, J lost 2 bases, and 11 bases lay in between. Germline V gene lookup returns CDR1 WSHSY and CDR2 SAAADI.